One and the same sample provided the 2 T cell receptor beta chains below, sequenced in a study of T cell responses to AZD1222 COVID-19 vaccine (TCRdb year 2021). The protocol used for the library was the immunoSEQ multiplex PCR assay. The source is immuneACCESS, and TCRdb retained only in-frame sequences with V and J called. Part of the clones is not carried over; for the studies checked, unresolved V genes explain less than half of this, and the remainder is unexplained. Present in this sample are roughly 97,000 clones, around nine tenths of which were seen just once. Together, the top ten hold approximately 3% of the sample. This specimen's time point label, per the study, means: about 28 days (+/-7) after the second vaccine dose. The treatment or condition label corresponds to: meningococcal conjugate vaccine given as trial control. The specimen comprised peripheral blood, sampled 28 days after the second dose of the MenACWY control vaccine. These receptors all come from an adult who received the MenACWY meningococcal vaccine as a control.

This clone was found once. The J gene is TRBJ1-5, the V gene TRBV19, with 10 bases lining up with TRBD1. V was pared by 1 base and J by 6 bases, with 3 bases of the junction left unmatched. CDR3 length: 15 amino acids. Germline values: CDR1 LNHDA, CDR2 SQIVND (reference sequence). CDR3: CASSIVGTGVQPQHF. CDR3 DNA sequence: TGTGCCAGTAGTATAGTCGGGACAGGGGTTCAGCCCCAGCATTTT. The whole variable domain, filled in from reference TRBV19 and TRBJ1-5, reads DGGITQSPKYLFRKEGQNVTLSCEQNLNHDAMYWYRQDPGQGLRLIYYSQIVNDFQKGDIAEGYSVSREKKESFPLTVTSAQKNPTAFYLCASSIVGTGVQPQHFGDGTRLSIL.

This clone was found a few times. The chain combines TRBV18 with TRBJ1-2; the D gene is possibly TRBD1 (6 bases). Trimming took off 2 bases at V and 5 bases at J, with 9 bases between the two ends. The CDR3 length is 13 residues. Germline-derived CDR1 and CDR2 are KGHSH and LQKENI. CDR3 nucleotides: TGTGCCAGCTCACCAAACAGGGATTATGGCTACACCTTC. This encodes CASSPNRDYGYTF.